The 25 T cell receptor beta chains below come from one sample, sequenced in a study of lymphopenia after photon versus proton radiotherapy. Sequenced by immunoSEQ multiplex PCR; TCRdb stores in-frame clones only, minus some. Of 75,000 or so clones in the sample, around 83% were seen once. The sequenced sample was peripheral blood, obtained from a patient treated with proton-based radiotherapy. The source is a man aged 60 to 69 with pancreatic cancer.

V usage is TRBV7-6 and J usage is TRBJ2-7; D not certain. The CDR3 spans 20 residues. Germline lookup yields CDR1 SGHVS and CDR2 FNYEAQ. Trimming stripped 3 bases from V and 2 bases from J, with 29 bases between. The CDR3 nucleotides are TGTGCCAGCAGCTTGCTTCAGGCCGGGCCCTCAAGAACTAAGCCCTACGAGCAGTACTTC. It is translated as CASSLLQAGPSRTKPYEQYF.

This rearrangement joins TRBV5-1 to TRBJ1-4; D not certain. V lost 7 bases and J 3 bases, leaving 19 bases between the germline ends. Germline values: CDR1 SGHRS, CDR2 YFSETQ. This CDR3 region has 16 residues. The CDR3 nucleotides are TGCGCCAGCGCCGCGGGGTACGGCGGGGCTAATGAAAAACTGTTTTTT. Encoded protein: CASAAGYGGANEKLFF. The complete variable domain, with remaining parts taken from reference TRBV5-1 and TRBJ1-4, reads KAGVTQTPRYLIKTRGQQVTLSCSPISGHRSVSWYQQTPGQGLQFLFEYFSETQRNKGNFPGRFSGRQFSNSRSEMNVSTLELGDSALYLCASAAGYGGANEKLFFGSGTQLSVL.

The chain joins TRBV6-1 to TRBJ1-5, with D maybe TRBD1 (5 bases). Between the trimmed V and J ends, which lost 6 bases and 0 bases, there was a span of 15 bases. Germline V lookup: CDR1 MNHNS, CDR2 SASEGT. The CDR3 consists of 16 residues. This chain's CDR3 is CASSEWARVSNQPQHF. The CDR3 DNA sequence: TGTGCCAGCAGCGAATGGGCCAGGGTTAGCAATCAGCCCCAGCATTTT.

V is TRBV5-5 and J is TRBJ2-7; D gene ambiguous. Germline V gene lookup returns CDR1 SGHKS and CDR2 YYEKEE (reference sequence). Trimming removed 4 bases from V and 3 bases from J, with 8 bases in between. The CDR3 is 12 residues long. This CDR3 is CASSVGGYEQYF. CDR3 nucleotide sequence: TGTGCCAGCAGCGTAGGTGGCTACGAGCAGTACTTC.

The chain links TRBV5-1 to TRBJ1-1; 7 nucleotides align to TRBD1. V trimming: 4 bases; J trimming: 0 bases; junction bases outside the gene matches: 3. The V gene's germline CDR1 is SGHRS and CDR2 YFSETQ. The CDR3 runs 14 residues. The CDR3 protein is CASSIGTVNTEAFF. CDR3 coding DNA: TGCGCCAGCAGCATCGGGACAGTGAACACTGAAGCTTTCTTT.

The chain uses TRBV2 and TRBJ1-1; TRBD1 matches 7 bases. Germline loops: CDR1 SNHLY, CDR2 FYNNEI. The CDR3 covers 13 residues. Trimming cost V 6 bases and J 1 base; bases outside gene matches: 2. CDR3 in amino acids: CASRDRQNTEAFF. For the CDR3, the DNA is TGTGCCAGCAGGGACAGGCAGAACACTGAAGCTTTCTTT.

The CDR3: CASSVEAAQETQYF. In nucleotides, the CDR3 is TGTGCCAGCAGCGTAGAAGCGGCCCAAGAGACCCAGTACTTC. The chain has TRBV9 and TRBJ2-5; D may be TRBD2 (5 bases). The CDR3 runs 14 residues. V was cut by 0 bases and J by 1 base, with 7 bases left in between. CDR1 is SGDLS, CDR2 YYNGEE, per germline.

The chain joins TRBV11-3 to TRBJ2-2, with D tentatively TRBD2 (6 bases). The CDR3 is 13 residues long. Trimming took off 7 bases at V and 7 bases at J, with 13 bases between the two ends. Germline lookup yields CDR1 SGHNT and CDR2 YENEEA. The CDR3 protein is CASMGGEVGELFF. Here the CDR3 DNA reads TGTGCCAGCATGGGGGGAGAGGTCGGGGAGCTGTTTTTT.

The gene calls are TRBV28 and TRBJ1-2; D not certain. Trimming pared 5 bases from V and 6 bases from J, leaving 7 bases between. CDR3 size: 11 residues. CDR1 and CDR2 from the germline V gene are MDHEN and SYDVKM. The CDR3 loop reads CASSGLNGYTF. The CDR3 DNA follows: TGTGCCAGCAGTGGATTAAATGGCTACACCTTC.

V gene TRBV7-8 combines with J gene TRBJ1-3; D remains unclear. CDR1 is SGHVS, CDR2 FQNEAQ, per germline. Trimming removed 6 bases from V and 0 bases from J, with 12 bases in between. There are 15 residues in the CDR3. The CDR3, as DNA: TGTGCCAGCAGTTCGACATACAGCTCTGGAAACACCATATATTTT. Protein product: CASSSTYSSGNTIYF.

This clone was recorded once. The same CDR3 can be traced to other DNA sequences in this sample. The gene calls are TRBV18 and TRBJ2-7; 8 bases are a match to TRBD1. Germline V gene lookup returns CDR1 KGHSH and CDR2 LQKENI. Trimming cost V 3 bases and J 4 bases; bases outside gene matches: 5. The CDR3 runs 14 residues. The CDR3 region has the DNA TGTGCCAGCTCACCGCGGACAGGGCTTTACGAGCAGTACTTC. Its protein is CASSPRTGLYEQYF.

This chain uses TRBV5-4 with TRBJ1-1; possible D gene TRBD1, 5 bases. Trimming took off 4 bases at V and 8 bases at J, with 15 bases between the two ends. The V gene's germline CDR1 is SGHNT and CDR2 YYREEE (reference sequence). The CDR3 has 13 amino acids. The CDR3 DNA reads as TGTGCCAGCAGCCGGGTCGGGGGGTCGGAAGCTTTCTTT. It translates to CASSRVGGSEAFF.

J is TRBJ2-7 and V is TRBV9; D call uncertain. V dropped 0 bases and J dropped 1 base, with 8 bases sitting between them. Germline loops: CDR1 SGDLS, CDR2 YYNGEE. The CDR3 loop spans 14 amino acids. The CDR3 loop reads CASSVGPQSYEQYF. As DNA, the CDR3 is TGTGCCAGCAGCGTAGGCCCCCAATCCTACGAGCAGTACTTC. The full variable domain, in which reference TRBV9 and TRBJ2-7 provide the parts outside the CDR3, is DSGVTQTPKHLITATGQRVTLRCSPRSGDLSVYWYQQSLDQGLQFLIQYYNGEERAKGNILERFSAQQFPDLHSELNLSSLELGDSALYFCASSVGPQSYEQYFGPGTRLTVT.

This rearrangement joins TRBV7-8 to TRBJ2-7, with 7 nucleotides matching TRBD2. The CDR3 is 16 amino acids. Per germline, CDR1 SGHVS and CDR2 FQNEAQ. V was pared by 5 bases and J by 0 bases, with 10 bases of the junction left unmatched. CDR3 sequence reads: CASSPPVAGASYEQYF. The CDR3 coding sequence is TGTGCCAGCAGCCCACCCGTAGCGGGTGCCTCCTACGAGCAGTACTTC. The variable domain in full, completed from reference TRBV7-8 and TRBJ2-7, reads GAGVSQSPRYKVAKRGQDVALRCDPISGHVSLFWYQQALGQGPEFLTYFQNEAQLDKSGLPSDRFFAERPEGSVSTLKIQRTQQEDSAVYLCASSPPVAGASYEQYFGPGTRLTVT.

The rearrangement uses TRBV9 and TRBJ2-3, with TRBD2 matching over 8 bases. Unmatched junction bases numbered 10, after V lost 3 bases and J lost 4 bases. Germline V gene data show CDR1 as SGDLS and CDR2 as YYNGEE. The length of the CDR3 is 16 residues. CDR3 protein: CASSDHSGRGADTQYF. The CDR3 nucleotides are TGTGCCAGCAGCGACCACAGCGGGAGAGGGGCAGATACGCAGTATTTT.

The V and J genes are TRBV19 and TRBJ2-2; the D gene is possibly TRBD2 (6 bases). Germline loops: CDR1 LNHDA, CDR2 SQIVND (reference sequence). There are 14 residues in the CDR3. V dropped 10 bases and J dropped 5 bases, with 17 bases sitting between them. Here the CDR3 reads CATRDFQGTGELFF. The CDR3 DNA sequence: TGTGCCACCCGGGACTTTCAAGGGACCGGGGAGCTGTTTTTT.

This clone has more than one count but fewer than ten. CDR3 sequence reads: CASSRRPGQGAYEQYF. The CDR3 DNA sequence: TGTGCCAGCAGCCGACGGCCGGGACAGGGGGCTTACGAGCAGTACTTC. V gene TRBV28 combines with J gene TRBJ2-7, with TRBD1 matching 12 bases. The CDR3 has 16 amino acids. Germline-derived CDR1 and CDR2 are MDHEN and SYDVKM. V gave up 6 bases and J gave up 4 bases; unmatched junction bases: 10.

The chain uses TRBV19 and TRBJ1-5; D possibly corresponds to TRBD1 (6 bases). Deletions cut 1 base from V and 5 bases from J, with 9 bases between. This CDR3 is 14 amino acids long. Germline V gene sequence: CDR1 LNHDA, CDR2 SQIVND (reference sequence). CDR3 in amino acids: CASSIGQVYQPQHF. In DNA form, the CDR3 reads TGTGCCAGTAGTATAGGACAGGTTTATCAGCCCCAGCATTTT.

CDR3 nucleotides: TGTGCCTGGAGTGTAAAGGGTGAGCAGTTCTTC. This gives the protein CAWSVKGEQFF. The J gene is TRBJ2-1, the V gene TRBV30; no reliable D call. The CDR3 covers 11 residues. V shed 0 bases and J shed 9 bases, with 6 bases lying between them. CDR1 is GTSNPN, CDR2 SVGIG, per germline (reference sequence).

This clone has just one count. The CDR3 spells CASSLTRGKGGYTF. The DNA for the CDR3 is TGTGCCAGCAGCTTAACTCGGGGTAAAGGGGGCTACACCTTC. The chain joins TRBV13 to TRBJ1-2; no clear D gene. The CDR3 runs to 14 residues. V lost 2 bases to trimming and J lost 8 bases, with 15 bases between them. Germline-derived CDR1 and CDR2 are PRHDT and FYEKMQ (reference sequence).

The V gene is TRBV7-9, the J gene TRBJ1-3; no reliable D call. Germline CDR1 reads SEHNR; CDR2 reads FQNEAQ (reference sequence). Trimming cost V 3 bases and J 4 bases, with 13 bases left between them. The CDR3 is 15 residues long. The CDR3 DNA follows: TGTGCCAGCAGCTTCGCCACGGGGTCCGGAAACACCATATATTTT. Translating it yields CASSFATGSGNTIYF.

The CDR3 coding sequence is TGTGCCAGCAGCTTAGTGGAGAGCACAGATACGCAGTATTTT. Protein sequence: CASSLVESTDTQYF. The J gene is TRBJ2-3, the V gene TRBV7-9; D remains unclear. This CDR3 has 14 amino acids. The germline gives CDR1 SEHNR, CDR2 FQNEAQ (reference sequence). V lost 1 base and J 0 bases, leaving 5 bases between the germline ends.

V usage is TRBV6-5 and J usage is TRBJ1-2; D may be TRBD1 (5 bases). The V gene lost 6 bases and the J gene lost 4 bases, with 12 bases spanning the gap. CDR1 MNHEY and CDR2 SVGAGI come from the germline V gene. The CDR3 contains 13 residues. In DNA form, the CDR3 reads TGTGCCAGCAGAACACACGGGGGCTATGGCTACACCTTC. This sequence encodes CASRTHGGYGYTF.

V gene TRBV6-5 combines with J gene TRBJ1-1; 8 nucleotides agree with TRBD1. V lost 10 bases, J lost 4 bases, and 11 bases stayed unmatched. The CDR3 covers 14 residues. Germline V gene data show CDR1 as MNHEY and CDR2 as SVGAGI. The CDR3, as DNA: TGTGCCACCCTCATCCACAGGGGGAGCACTGAAGCTTTCTTT. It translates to CATLIHRGSTEAFF.

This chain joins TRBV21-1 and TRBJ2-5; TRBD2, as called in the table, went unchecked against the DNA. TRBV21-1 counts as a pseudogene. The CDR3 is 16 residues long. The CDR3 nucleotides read TGTGCCAGCAGCAAAGTACCCCCCGGGAAGCAAGAGACCCAGTACTTC. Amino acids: CASSKVPPGKQETQYF.